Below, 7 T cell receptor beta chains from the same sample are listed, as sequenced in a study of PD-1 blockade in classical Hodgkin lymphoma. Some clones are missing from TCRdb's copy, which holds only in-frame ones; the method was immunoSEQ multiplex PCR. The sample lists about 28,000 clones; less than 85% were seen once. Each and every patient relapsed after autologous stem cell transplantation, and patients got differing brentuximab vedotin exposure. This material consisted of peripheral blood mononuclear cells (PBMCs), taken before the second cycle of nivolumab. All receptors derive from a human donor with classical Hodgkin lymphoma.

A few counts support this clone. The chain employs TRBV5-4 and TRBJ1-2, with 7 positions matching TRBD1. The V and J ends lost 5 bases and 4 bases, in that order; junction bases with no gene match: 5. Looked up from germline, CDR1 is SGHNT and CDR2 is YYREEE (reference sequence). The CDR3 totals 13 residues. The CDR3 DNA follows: TGTGCCAGCAGTCCAGGGACAGTCTATGGCTACACCTTC. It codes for CASSPGTVYGYTF.

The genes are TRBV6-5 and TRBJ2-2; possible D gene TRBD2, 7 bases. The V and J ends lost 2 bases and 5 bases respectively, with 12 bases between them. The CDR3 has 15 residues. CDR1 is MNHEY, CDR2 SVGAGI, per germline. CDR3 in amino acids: CASSYKGRGTGELFF. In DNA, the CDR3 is TGTGCCAGCAGTTACAAGGGGAGGGGGACCGGGGAGCTGTTTTTT.

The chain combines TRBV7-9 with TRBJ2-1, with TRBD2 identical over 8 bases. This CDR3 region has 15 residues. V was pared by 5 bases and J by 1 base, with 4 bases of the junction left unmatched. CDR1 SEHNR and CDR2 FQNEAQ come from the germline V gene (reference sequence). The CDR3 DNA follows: TGTGCCAGCAGCCCGGGACTAGGGTCCTACAATGAGCAGTTCTTC. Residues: CASSPGLGSYNEQFF.

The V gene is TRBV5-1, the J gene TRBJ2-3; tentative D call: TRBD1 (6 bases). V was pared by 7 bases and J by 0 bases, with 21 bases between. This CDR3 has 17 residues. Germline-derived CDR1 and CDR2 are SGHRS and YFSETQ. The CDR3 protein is CASGIEGVPPSTDTQYF. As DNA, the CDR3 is TGCGCCAGCGGCATCGAGGGGGTTCCCCCTAGCACAGATACGCAGTATTTT. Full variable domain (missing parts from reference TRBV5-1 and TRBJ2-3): KAGVTQTPRYLIKTRGQQVTLSCSPISGHRSVSWYQQTPGQGLQFLFEYFSETQRNKGNFPGRFSGRQFSNSRSEMNVSTLELGDSALYLCASGIEGVPPSTDTQYFGPGTRLTVL.

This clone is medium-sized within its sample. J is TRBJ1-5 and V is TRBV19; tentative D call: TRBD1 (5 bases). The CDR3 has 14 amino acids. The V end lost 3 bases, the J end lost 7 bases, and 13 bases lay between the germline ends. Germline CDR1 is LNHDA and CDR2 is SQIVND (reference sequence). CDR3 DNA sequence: TGTGCCAGTAGTATTTCGGGGGGGGACCAGCCCCAGCATTTT. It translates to CASSISGGDQPQHF.

CDR3 region: CASSDLTGNTEAFF. DNA for the CDR3: TGTGCCAGCAGTGACCTGACAGGGAACACTGAAGCTTTCTTT. The rearrangement uses TRBV2 and TRBJ1-1; weak D call: TRBD1 (6 bases). CDR3 length: 14 residues. V was cut by 3 bases and J by 1 base, with 9 bases left in between. Germline V gene data show CDR1 as SNHLY and CDR2 as FYNNEI.

DNA for the CDR3: TGTGCCAGTAGTGAACAACGGCTGAACACTGAAGCTTTCTTT. The encoded protein is CASSEQRLNTEAFF. This chain uses TRBV19 with TRBJ1-1; D is uncertain. The CDR3 contains 14 residues. Per germline, CDR1 LNHDA and CDR2 SQIVND (reference sequence). V lost 5 bases to trimming and J lost 0 bases, with 10 bases between them. The full variable domain, its missing parts supplied by reference TRBV19 and TRBJ1-1, is DGGITQSPKYLFRKEGQNVTLSCEQNLNHDAMYWYRQDPGQGLRLIYYSQIVNDFQKGDIAEGYSVSREKKESFPLTVTSAQKNPTAFYLCASSEQRLNTEAFFGQGTRLTVV.